The clone carrying this T cell receptor (beta chain) was observed many times. Its antigen is unidentified. The sample originates from a study of Graves' ophthalmopathy and Graves' hyperthyroidism. Overall study context: Stable hyperthyroidism referred to disease that showed no ophthalmopathy within 18 months of follow-up.

Study-level points and caveats: In blood, most expanded thyroid clonotypes above 0.001 frequency were also detected. Using a 13-signature model, the authors split ophthalmopathy from stable hyperthyroidism, with about 88% sensitivity and around 76% specificity. The model flagged ophthalmopathy progression at over 60% sensitivity and nearly 75% specificity.

Amplification from RNA transcripts yielded the TCR beta CDR3 regions. Second-round multiplex PCR followed a first-round RT-PCR using HTBI primers. TCRdb used MiXCR to reprocess the multiplex PCR reads, holding one entry per CDR3 protein. The table has around 520,000 distinct CDR3 sequences, approximately 35% seen once. The sequenced sample consisted of peripheral blood or thyroid tissue (not recorded which). The clonotype comes from an adult man with Graves' hyperthyroidism.

CDR3 protein: CSVVLTGLNTGELFF. CDR3 in DNA: TGCAGCGTTGTACTTACCGGACTGAACACCGGGGAGCTGTTTTTT. The genes are TRBV29-1 and TRBJ2-2; TRBD2 might be the D (5 bases). V lost 4 bases, J lost 1 base, and 13 bases lay in between. Germline CDR1 is SQVTM and CDR2 is ANQGSEA. This CDR3 is 15 amino acids long.